These 13 T cell receptor beta chains originate from one sample sequenced in a study of spatial heterogeneity in lung cancer. Time point noted: sample taken at primary tumor resection. Frozen PBMC, nontumor lung or tumor provided whole RNA, which was sequenced unsorted. TCRdb recomputed calls from the 5' RACE reads with MiXCR, one row per CDR3 protein. Here the sample spans about 36,000 distinct CDR3 sequences, 4% to 6% being singletons. Sequencing used PBMCs, obtained at surgery. Source of these receptors: a female donor with early-stage non-small cell lung cancer.

Concerning this clonotype: At one of its ends the junction is not consistent with the germline gene, which may arise from a read error. The chain uses TRBV18 and TRBJ2-1; D may correspond to TRBD1 or TRBD2 (6 bases each). This CDR3 has 16 amino acids. Germline-derived CDR1 and CDR2 are KGHSH and LQKENI. The CDR3 DNA reads as TGTGCCAGCTCACCGGGGGCGGGGACCTTCTACAATGAGCAGCTCTTC. It translates to CASSPGAGTFYNEQLF.

The chain carries TRBV4-3 and TRBJ2-5, with D perhaps given as TRBD1 or TRBD2 (5 bases each). Germline V gives CDR1 LGHNA, CDR2 YSLEER. V was shortened by 0 bases and J by 0 bases, with 8 bases between the two germline ends. The CDR3 has 15 residues. For the CDR3, the DNA is TGCGCCAGCAGCCAAGATTGGGGGAACCAAGAGACCCAGTACTTC. Translating it yields CASSQDWGNQETQYF.

The V and J genes are TRBV5-1 and TRBJ2-3; TRBD2 is a possible D gene (5 bases). CDR1 is SGHRS and CDR2 is YFSETQ in the germline V gene. The V gene lost 0 bases and the J gene lost 0 bases, with 8 bases spanning the gap. This CDR3 has 15 residues. CDR3 nucleotide sequence: TGCGCCAGCAGCTTGGGAGGGATTAGCACAGATACGCAGTATTTT. This translates into CASSLGGISTDTQYF.

This clonotype was seen many times. The chain joins TRBV3-1 to TRBJ2-2; 10 nucleotides match TRBD2. The germline CDR1 and CDR2 sequences are LGHDT and YNNKEL (reference sequence). The CDR3 is 17 residues long. The ends lost 5 bases at V and 4 bases at J; junction bases unmatched: 10. CDR3 nucleotides: TGTGCCAGCAGCTCACATCTAGCGGGGGCCTCCACCGGGGAGCTGTTTTTT. Protein sequence: CASSSHLAGASTGELFF.

The table lists this clonotype with many counts. J is TRBJ1-2 and V is TRBV29-1; 7 bases fit TRBD1. Germline V gene data show CDR1 as SQVTM and CDR2 as ANQGSEA. V was pared by 6 bases and J by 6 bases, with 10 bases of the junction left unmatched. The CDR3 sequence is 13 residues long. CDR3 protein: CSVRVTGIHGYTF. CDR3 bases: TGCAGCGTCCGCGTGACAGGGATCCATGGCTACACCTTC.

This clonotype was found many times. The CDR3 is CASSQTGLATINQPQHF. The CDR3 DNA reads TGCGCCAGCAGCCAAACCGGGCTGGCCACTATCAATCAGCCCCAGCATTTT. J is TRBJ1-5 and V is TRBV4-1; D is unclear. The length of the CDR3 is 17 residues. Germline CDR1 reads MGHRA; CDR2 reads YSYEKL. V lost 2 bases and J 3 bases, leaving 17 bases between the germline ends.

There are many counts of this clonotype. CDR3 in amino acids: CASSVGSQGDTEAFF. In DNA, the CDR3 is TGTGCCAGCAGCGTAGGGTCACAGGGGGACACTGAAGCTTTCTTT. This chain joins TRBV9 and TRBJ1-1; 8 nucleotides agree with TRBD1. The CDR3 loop spans 15 amino acids. With 0 bases clipped from V and 3 bases from J, the junction kept 4 bases outside the gene matches. Germline V gene lookup returns CDR1 SGDLS and CDR2 YYNGEE. Combining the CDR3 with reference TRBV9 and TRBJ1-1 gives the whole variable domain DSGVTQTPKHLITATGQRVTLRCSPRSGDLSVYWYQQSLDQGLQFLIQYYNGEERAKGNILERFSAQQFPDLHSELNLSSLELGDSALYFCASSVGSQGDTEAFFGQGTRLTVV.

Ten or more counts support this clonotype. V is TRBV5-1 and J is TRBJ2-1; 10 nucleotides agree with TRBD1. Germline loops: CDR1 SGHRS, CDR2 YFSETQ. V lost 3 bases and J lost 7; bases outside the gene matches: 10. This CDR3 comprises 16 residues. CDR3 in amino acids: CASSWGPGQGMNEQFF. For the CDR3, the DNA is TGCGCCAGCAGCTGGGGACCGGGACAGGGGATGAATGAGCAGTTCTTC.

This clonotype was observed at least ten times. The chain uses TRBV30 and TRBJ2-7, with D perhaps being TRBD1 or TRBD2 (5 bases each). The germline V gene encodes CDR1 GTSNPN and CDR2 SVGIG (reference sequence). The CDR3 is 13 residues long. V lost 4 bases to trimming and J lost 1 base, with 11 bases between them. The CDR3 region has the DNA TGTGCCTGGAACATCTGGGGGTCCTACGAGCAGTACTTC. It is translated as CAWNIWGSYEQYF.

This clonotype occurred many times. The chain carries TRBV12-3 or TRBV12-4 and TRBJ2-3, with 8 positions matching TRBD2. The CDR3 length is 16 residues. V shed 1 base and J 1 base; nucleotides not matched to a gene: 4. CDR3 protein: CASSLVLTSGTDTQYF. CDR3 nucleotides: TGTGCCAGCAGTTTAGTTCTGACTAGCGGCACAGATACGCAGTATTTT.

At least ten counts were recorded for this clonotype. The rearrangement joins TRBV20-1 to TRBJ1-1; TRBD1 agrees at 8 bases. Germline lookup yields CDR1 DFQATT and CDR2 SNEGSKA (reference sequence). Unmatched junction bases numbered 4, after V lost 6 bases and J lost 1 base. The CDR3 extends over 13 amino acids. The CDR3 nucleotides are TGCAGTGCACCCGACAGGGGGAACACTGAAGCTTTCTTT. Encoded protein: CSAPDRGNTEAFF.

There are many counts of this clonotype. The chain carries TRBV5-1 and TRBJ2-5; D may be TRBD1 (6 bases). Looked up from germline, CDR1 is SGHRS and CDR2 is YFSETQ. Trimming stripped 4 bases from V and 5 bases from J, with 18 bases between. The CDR3 covers 15 residues. CDR3: CASSLPGHEGETQYF. The CDR3 DNA sequence: TGCGCCAGCAGCCTTCCGGGACACGAGGGGGAGACCCAGTACTTC.

This clonotype has at least ten counts. The CDR3 spells CASSAFPSAMVPFF. As DNA, the CDR3 is TGTGCCAGCAGCGCATTCCCTTCCGCCATGGTACCGTTCTTC. The chain combines TRBV9 with TRBJ2-1; no clear D gene. CDR3 length equals 14 residues. The germline V gene has CDR1 SGDLS and CDR2 YYNGEE. With 3 bases removed from V and 15 bases from J, the gap between germline ends came to 22 bases.